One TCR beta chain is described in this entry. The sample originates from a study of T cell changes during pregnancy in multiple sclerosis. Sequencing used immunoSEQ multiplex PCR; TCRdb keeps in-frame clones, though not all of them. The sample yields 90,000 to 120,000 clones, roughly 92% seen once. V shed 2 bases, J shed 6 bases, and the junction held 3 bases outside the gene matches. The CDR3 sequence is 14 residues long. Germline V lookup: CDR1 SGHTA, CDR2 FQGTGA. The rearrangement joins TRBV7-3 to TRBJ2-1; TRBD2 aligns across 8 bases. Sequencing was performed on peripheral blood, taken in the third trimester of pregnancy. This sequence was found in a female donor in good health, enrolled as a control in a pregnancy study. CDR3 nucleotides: TGTGCCAGCAGCTTATCCGGGACTAGCAATGAGCAGTTCTTC. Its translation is CASSLSGTSNEQFF.